These T cell receptor beta chains were read from a single sample in a study of early T cells in non-severe SARS-CoV-2 infection. Each CDR3 protein is one row after TCRdb ran MiXCR on the 5' RACE reads. The sample includes tens of thousands of distinct CDR3 sequences, 8% to 9% of them seen just once. Sequencing input: whole blood. The origin of the receptors is an adult who was a healthcare worker with PCR-confirmed SARS-CoV-2 infection or an uninfected control (not recorded which). The conserved cysteine and the conserved F or W are not part of the CDR3 here. Fields, in order: V gene, CDR3 protein.

>TRBV6-4
ASSRLTGGFFHEQF
>TRBV20-1
SAREQANQPQH
>TRBV10-3
AISDAGGRLTGELF
>TRBV7-9
ASSLVEGTSYEQY
>TRBV12-3/TRBV12-4
ASSLDRGDYGYT
>TRBV7-8
ASSLFARGETQY
>TRBV12-3/TRBV12-4
ASSPSSGNQPQH
>TRBV28
ASIGPNYEQY
>TRBV28
ASSFGGTLNTEAF
>TRBV20-1
SARLAGGYNEQF
>TRBV29-1
SGNRGEETQY
>TRBV20-1
SARAVGGSNYGYT
>TRBV30
AWSLGINYGYT
>TRBV29-1
SCVIWDLPGYT
>TRBV10-3
ATLAFQGYNEQF
>TRBV7-6
ASSLAAGNSNQPQH
>TRBV6-2/TRBV6-3
ASSYWTSLTNEQF
>TRBV11-2
ASSPWTSGRGLGEQF
>TRBV20-1
SARGGAGNSPLH
>TRBV7-2
ASSLWDQPQH
>TRBV10-3
AISEGTSGSGYEQY
>TRBV7-2
ASSPDGVSPYYEQY
>TRBV12-2
ASRFGTGDMNTEAF
>TRBV27
ASSLYGSGTDTQY
>TRBV29-1
SVETPRDRGHGYT
>TRBV6-6
ASSRALTEGGYNEQF
>TRBV20-1
SARDQGPRDTQY
>TRBV6-2/TRBV6-3
ASRPTGLAEPAKVAGELF
>TRBV7-2
ASSLPGANVLT
>TRBV28
ASSSPSGGNYEQF
>TRBV14
ASSQGPSRPSTDTQY
>TRBV5-1
ASSFSGTSVEQF
>TRBV5-4
ASSLARGLAGVENEQF
>TRBV28
ASSQSRSDLRIQY
>TRBV9
ASSVASQETQY
>TRBV7-9
ASSLASEARGYT
>TRBV25-1
ASSRGGRQY
>TRBV29-1
SVIRDVNEQY
>TRBV10-3
AISPGALQPQH
>TRBV5-4
ASSFGTSGTYEQY
>TRBV7-9
ASDTGELF
>TRBV19
ASSMVASGNEQF
>TRBV7-9
ASSLEGNLETQY
>TRBV29-1
SVGRTSGGTDTQY
>TRBV9
ASSVVGAGGGEQY
>TRBV20-1
SARGTATYNEQF
>TRBV6-2/TRBV6-3
ASSYSGQGGSPLH
>TRBV15
ATSRVLFRDTDTQY
>TRBV28
ASSLRDYEQY
>TRBV11-3
ASSLNRKLAGLDEQF
>TRBV7-2
ASSLGGAGGFDNEQF
>TRBV7-9
ASREGYNDYGYT
>TRBV5-4
ASSLASSQETQY
>TRBV30
AWGRREGNTGELF
>TRBV6-1
ASSEVLVPVEQY
>TRBV19
ATDSRGKSPQH
>TRBV12-3/TRBV12-4
ASSLSDRGAEAF
>TRBV7-2
ASSYQTGAYEQY
>TRBV2
ASSDGQHSYT
>TRBV10-2
ASRDRGSANTEAF